A single sample is the source of the 24 T cell receptor beta chains below, sequenced in a study of follicular helper T cells after annual influenza vaccination. Here immunoSEQ multiplex PCR was the method, and the copy in TCRdb shows in-frame clones only, minus some. Of fewer than 15,000 clones detected, about 83% appear once; the ten largest clones hold roughly 0.44%. As to time point: 2015-2016 season, pre-vaccination. The sequencing used CXCR5- memory CD4+ T cells sorted from blood, collected on the day of influenza vaccination. The receptors stem from an adult who received the influenza vaccine.

CDR3 sequence reads: CASSQAGEHGYTF. The CDR3 region has the DNA TGCGCCAGCAGCCAAGCCGGGGAGCATGGCTACACCTTC. The chain has TRBV4-1 and TRBJ1-2; D gene ambiguous. The CDR3 spans 13 residues. Per the germline V gene, CDR1 is MGHRA and CDR2 is YSYEKL. Trimming removed 1 base at V and 6 bases at J, with 9 bases between.

The rearrangement links TRBV25-1 to TRBJ1-1; no firm D call. V dropped 1 base and J dropped 4 bases, with 13 bases sitting between them. The CDR3 runs to 15 residues. Germline V gives CDR1 MGHDK, CDR2 SYGVNS. The CDR3 region has the DNA TGTGCCAGCAGTGAATCGAGGGTGACCCCCACTGAAGCTTTCTTT. Its protein is CASSESRVTPTEAFF. The whole variable domain, filled in from reference TRBV25-1 and TRBJ1-1, reads EADIYQTPRYLVIGTGKKITLECSQTMGHDKMYWYQQDPGMELHLIHYSYGVNSTEKGDLSSESTVSRIRTEHFPLTLESARPSHTSQYLCASSESRVTPTEAFFGQGTRLTVV.

The rearrangement uses TRBV7-3 and TRBJ2-3; no reliable D call. The CDR3 runs to 13 residues. CDR1 is SGHTA, CDR2 FQGTGA, per germline. V was trimmed by 1 base and J by 6 bases, leaving 8 bases between them. The DNA for the CDR3 is TGTGCCAGCAGCTTAAGGGGTGCGGATACGCAGTATTTT. Amino acid sequence: CASSLRGADTQYF. Full variable domain (remainder filled in from reference TRBV7-3 and TRBJ2-3): GAGVSQTPSNKVTEKGKYVELRCDPISGHTALYWYRQSLGQGPEFLIYFQGTGAADDSGLPNDRFFAVRPEGSVSTLKIQRTERGDSAVYLCASSLRGADTQYFGPGTRLTVL.

This chain links TRBV7-9 with TRBJ2-3; D may be TRBD1 (7 bases). V lost 11 bases and J lost 2, with 14 bases in between. Germline CDR1 SEHNR, CDR2 FQNEAQ (reference sequence). The CDR3 length is 13 residues. In nucleotides, the CDR3 is TGTGCCTCCGGGGGACAGTCCACAGATACGCAGTATTTT. This gives the protein CASGGQSTDTQYF. The full variable domain, completed using reference TRBV7-9 and TRBJ2-3, is DTGVSQNPRHKITKRGQNVTFRCDPISEHNRLYWYRQTLGQGPEFLTYFQNEAQLEKSRLLSDRFSAERPKGSFSTLEIQRTEQGDSAMYLCASGGQSTDTQYFGPGTRLTVL.

The CDR3 protein is CASSLKGRTGVLPQPQHF. The CDR3 DNA follows: TGTGCCAGCAGCTTAAAAGGAAGGACAGGGGTCCTTCCTCAGCCCCAGCATTTT. The V call is TRBV7-2, the J call TRBJ1-5; TRBD1 matches at 9 bases. The germline CDR1 and CDR2 sequences are SGHTA and FQGNSA. With V trimmed by 2 bases and J by 6 bases, 14 bases remained unmatched. The CDR3 extends over 18 amino acids.

V usage is TRBV29-1 and J usage is TRBJ1-6, with TRBD1 matching over 7 bases. CDR3 length: 16 amino acids. CDR1 is SQVTM, CDR2 ANQGSEA, per germline. The ends lost 6 bases at V and 0 bases at J; junction bases unmatched: 8. For the CDR3, the DNA is TGCAGCGTGCACACCAGGGGGGTCTCCTATAATTCACCCCTCCACTTT. Its translation is CSVHTRGVSYNSPLHF.

This clone was counted a few times. The chain combines TRBV18 with TRBJ1-1, with D unclear. Trimming left V 2 bases short and J 1 base short, with 8 bases between. CDR1 KGHSH and CDR2 LQKENI come from the germline V gene. The CDR3 has 14 amino acids. CDR3 residues: CASSPGSKNTEAFF. The DNA of the CDR3 is TGTGCCAGCTCACCAGGCAGTAAGAACACTGAAGCTTTCTTT. Complete variable domain (other parts from reference TRBV18 and TRBJ1-1): NAGVMQNPRHLVRRRGQEARLRCSPMKGHSHVYWYRQLPEEGLKFMVYLQKENIIDESGMPKERFSAEFPKEGPSILRIQQVVRGDSAAYFCASSPGSKNTEAFFGQGTRLTVV.

The chain couples TRBV6-5 to TRBJ1-4; D not certain. Germline CDR1 and CDR2: MNHEY and SVGAGI. The V end was cut by 5 bases, the J end by 8 bases, with 12 bases between. The CDR3 is 13 residues long. This chain's CDR3 is CASSEDRVEKLFF. Here the CDR3 DNA reads TGTGCCAGCAGTGAGGACCGGGTGGAAAAACTGTTTTTT.

The rearrangement joins TRBV6-1 to TRBJ1-4, with D uncertain. The CDR3 has 13 residues. V dropped 2 bases and J dropped 5 bases, with 6 bases sitting between them. The germline V gene has CDR1 MNHNS and CDR2 SASEGT. DNA for the CDR3: TGTGCCAGCAGTGAACTGCACAATGAAAAACTGTTTTTT. Translating gives CASSELHNEKLFF.

The chain couples TRBV7-9 to TRBJ2-1; TRBD2 aligns across 9 bases. Trimming removed 5 bases from V and 9 bases from J; junction bases left unmatched: 14. This CDR3 contains 16 residues. CDR1 is SEHNR and CDR2 is FQNEAQ in the germline V gene (reference sequence). The CDR3 sequence is CASSSLGRGGRSEQFF. The CDR3 DNA is TGTGCCAGCAGCAGCCTAGGGCGGGGGGGCCGGAGTGAGCAGTTCTTC. Drawing the rest from reference TRBV7-9 and TRBJ2-1, the complete variable domain is DTGVSQNPRHKITKRGQNVTFRCDPISEHNRLYWYRQTLGQGPEFLTYFQNEAQLEKSRLLSDRFSAERPKGSFSTLEIQRTEQGDSAMYLCASSSLGRGGRSEQFFGPGTRLTVL.

The J gene is TRBJ1-1, the V gene TRBV4-1; maybe TRBD1 (5 bases). V shed 3 bases and J shed 1 base, with 12 bases lying between them. Germline V gene data show CDR1 as MGHRA and CDR2 as YSYEKL. The CDR3 contains 15 residues. The chain's CDR3 is CASSHPTRANTEAFF. DNA for the CDR3: TGCGCCAGCAGCCACCCTACCAGGGCGAACACTGAAGCTTTCTTT.

The CDR3 nucleotides are TGCGCCAGCAGCAAAACGACTAGCGGGGGGGCCCATGAGCAGTTCTTC. Encoded protein: CASSKTTSGGAHEQFF. V gene TRBV4-1 combines with J gene TRBJ2-1; TRBD2 agrees at 14 bases. Germline CDR1 reads MGHRA; CDR2 reads YSYEKL. Losses at the gene ends were 5 bases for V and 8 bases for J; bases not matched to a gene: 8. CDR3 length: 16 amino acids.

The rearrangement uses TRBV2 and TRBJ1-5, with D hard to call. V lost 3 bases and J 3 bases, leaving 12 bases between the germline ends. CDR1 SNHLY and CDR2 FYNNEI come from the germline V gene. CDR3 length: 15 residues. CDR3 DNA sequence: TGTGCCAGCAGTGAGCTAGTCAGTGCCAATCAGCCCCAGCATTTT. Encoded protein: CASSELVSANQPQHF.

The gene calls are TRBV6-5 and TRBJ2-3; 13 nucleotides line up with TRBD2. CDR1 is MNHEY and CDR2 is SVGAGI in the germline V gene. J gave up 6 bases and V 6 bases, and 3 bases lay outside the gene matches. The CDR3 is made up of 14 amino acids. The CDR3 sequence: CASRTTSGGDTQYF. CDR3 DNA: TGTGCCAGCAGGACGACTAGCGGGGGGGATACGCAGTATTTT.

This clone was counted a few times. CDR3 in amino acids: CASSLNRGDEAFF. For the CDR3, the DNA is TGTGCCAGCAGCCTGAACAGGGGAGATGAAGCTTTCTTT. This sequence joins TRBV11-2 and TRBJ1-1, with 7 positions matching TRBD1. The CDR3 has 13 amino acids. CDR1 and CDR2 (germline): SGHAT, FQNNGV. Germline trimming cut 5 bases from V and 7 bases from J; bases unmatched to any gene: 7. Looking up the rest from reference TRBV11-2 and TRBJ1-1 gives the full variable domain: EAGVAQSPRYKIIEKRQSVAFWCNPISGHATLYWYQQILGQGPKLLIQFQNNGVVDDSQLPKDRFSAERLKGVDSTLKIQPAKLEDSAVYLCASSLNRGDEAFFGQGTRLTVV.

The chain is built from TRBV11-2 and TRBJ1-3; the D is unclear. V was clipped by 5 bases and J by 0 bases, with 14 bases between them. The CDR3 is 16 amino acids. Germline CDR1 SGHAT, CDR2 FQNNGV. DNA for the CDR3: TGTGCCAGCAGCCTCCCATGGGCCCGCTCTGGAAACACCATATATTTT. Translation gives CASSLPWARSGNTIYF.

The chain recombines TRBV10-2 with TRBJ2-7; 10 bases align to TRBD2. J was trimmed by 5 bases and V by 6 bases; bases with no gene match: 7. There are 14 residues in the CDR3. CDR1 and CDR2 (germline): WSHSY, SAAADI. The CDR3 coding sequence is TGCGCCAGCAGATTGGGACTAGCGAGCGACGAGCAGTACTTC. It yields the protein CASRLGLASDEQYF.

This clone was observed a handful of times. The gene calls are TRBV30 and TRBJ1-6; D is unclear. V lost 3 bases to trimming and J lost 6 bases, with 9 bases between them. CDR3 length: 13 residues. Germline-derived CDR1 and CDR2 are GTSNPN and SVGIG (reference sequence). The CDR3 region has the DNA TGTGCCTGGAGGGGGAGAAGTAATTCACCCCTCCACTTT. It encodes CAWRGRSNSPLHF.

The rearrangement links TRBV11-2 to TRBJ2-7; 9 bases line up with TRBD2. V dropped 3 bases and J dropped 2; count of bases not matched to a gene: 5. Looked up from germline, CDR1 is SGHAT and CDR2 is FQNNGV. This CDR3 is built from 15 residues. The CDR3 nucleotides read TGTGCCAGCAGCTTTTATAGCGGGAGAACCTACGAGCAGTACTTC. It codes for CASSFYSGRTYEQYF.

The chain carries TRBV28 and TRBJ2-7; D gene unclear. The length of the CDR3 is 11 residues. Germline CDR1 and CDR2: MDHEN and SYDVKM. The ends were cut back, 7 bases at V and 5 bases at J, with 9 bases in the middle. This CDR3 reads CASNQAHEQYF. CDR3 nucleotide sequence: TGTGCCAGCAACCAGGCCCACGAGCAGTACTTC.

The chain has TRBV30 and TRBJ2-3; perhaps TRBD1 as D (6 bases). V was cut by 7 bases and J by 2 bases, with 13 bases left in between. The CDR3 consists of 13 residues. CDR1 GTSNPN and CDR2 SVGIG come from the germline V gene (reference sequence). The CDR3 region has the DNA TGTGCCTTGATGACAGGCACCACAGATACGCAGTATTTT. Amino acids: CALMTGTTDTQYF. The full variable domain, its missing parts supplied by reference TRBV30 and TRBJ2-3, is SQTIHQWPATLVQPVGSPLSLECTVEGTSNPNLYWYRQAAGRGLQLLFYSVGIGQISSEVPQNLSASRPQDRQFILSSKKLLLSDSGFYLCALMTGTTDTQYFGPGTRLTVL.

The J gene is TRBJ2-5, the V gene TRBV30, with D hard to call. V was pared by 1 base and J by 2 bases, with 8 bases between. The CDR3 runs to 13 residues. CDR1 and CDR2 (germline): GTSNPN, SVGIG (reference sequence). CDR3 residues: CAWSGSTQETQYF. CDR3 nucleotide sequence: TGTGCCTGGAGTGGGAGTACACAAGAGACCCAGTACTTC. The complete variable domain, with remaining parts taken from reference TRBV30 and TRBJ2-5, reads SQTIHQWPATLVQPVGSPLSLECTVEGTSNPNLYWYRQAAGRGLQLLFYSVGIGQISSEVPQNLSASRPQDRQFILSSKKLLLSDSGFYLCAWSGSTQETQYFGPGTRLLVL.

The CDR3 spells CASSVVGTRLGGETQYF. CDR3 nucleotide sequence: TGTGCCAGCAGCGTAGTGGGCACTAGACTGGGGGGAGAGACCCAGTACTTC. The gene calls are TRBV9 and TRBJ2-5; tentative D call: TRBD2 (6 bases). Between the trimmed V and J ends, which lost 0 bases and 4 bases, there was a span of 19 bases. Looked up from germline, CDR1 is SGDLS and CDR2 is YYNGEE. The CDR3 is 17 residues long.

The chain recombines TRBV18 with TRBJ1-3; 8 bases match TRBD1. The CDR3 extends over 17 amino acids. V lost 3 bases, J lost 2 bases, and 9 bases stayed unmatched. Germline V lookup: CDR1 KGHSH, CDR2 LQKENI. In DNA, the CDR3 is TGTGCCAGCTCACCTTATTCACAGGGGGGAGCTGGAAACACCATATATTTT. This codes for CASSPYSQGGAGNTIYF.